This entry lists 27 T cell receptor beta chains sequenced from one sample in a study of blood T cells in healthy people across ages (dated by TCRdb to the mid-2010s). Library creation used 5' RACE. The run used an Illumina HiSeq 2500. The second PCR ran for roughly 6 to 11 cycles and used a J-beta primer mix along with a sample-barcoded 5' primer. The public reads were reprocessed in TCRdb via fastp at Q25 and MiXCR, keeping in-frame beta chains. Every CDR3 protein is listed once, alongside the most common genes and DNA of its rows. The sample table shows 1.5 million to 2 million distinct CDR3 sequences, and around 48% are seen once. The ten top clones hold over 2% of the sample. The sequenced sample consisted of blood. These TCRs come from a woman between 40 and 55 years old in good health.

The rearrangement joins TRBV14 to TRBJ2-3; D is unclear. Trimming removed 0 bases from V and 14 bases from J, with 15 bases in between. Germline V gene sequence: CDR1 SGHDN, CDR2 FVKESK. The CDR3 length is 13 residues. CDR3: CASSQEARSQWYF. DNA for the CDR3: TGTGCCAGCAGCCAAGAAGCTAGATCACAGTGGTATTTT.

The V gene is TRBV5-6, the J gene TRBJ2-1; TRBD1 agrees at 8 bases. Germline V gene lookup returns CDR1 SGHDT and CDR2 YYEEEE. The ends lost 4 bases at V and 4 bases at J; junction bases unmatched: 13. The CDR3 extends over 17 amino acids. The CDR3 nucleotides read TGTGCCAGCAGCCCGCCGACAGGGGTGGGAACATACAATGAGCAGTTCTTC. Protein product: CASSPPTGVGTYNEQFF.

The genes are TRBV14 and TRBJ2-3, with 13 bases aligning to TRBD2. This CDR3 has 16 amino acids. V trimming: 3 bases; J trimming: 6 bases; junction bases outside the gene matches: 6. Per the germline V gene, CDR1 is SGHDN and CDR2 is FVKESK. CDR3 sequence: CASSHRRGLAGDTQYF. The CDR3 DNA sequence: TGTGCCAGCAGCCACCGGAGGGGACTAGCGGGGGATACGCAGTATTTT.

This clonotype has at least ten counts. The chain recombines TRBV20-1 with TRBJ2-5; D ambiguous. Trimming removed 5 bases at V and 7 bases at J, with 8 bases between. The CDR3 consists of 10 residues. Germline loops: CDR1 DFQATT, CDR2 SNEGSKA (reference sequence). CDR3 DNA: TGCAGTGCTGACCATGTGACCCAGTACTTC. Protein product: CSADHVTQYF.

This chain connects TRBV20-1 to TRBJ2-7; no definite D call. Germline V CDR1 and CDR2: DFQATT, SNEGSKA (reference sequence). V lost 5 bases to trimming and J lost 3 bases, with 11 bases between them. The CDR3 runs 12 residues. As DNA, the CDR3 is TGCAGTGCTTACGTACCCCTCTACGAGCAGTACTTC. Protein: CSAYVPLYEQYF.

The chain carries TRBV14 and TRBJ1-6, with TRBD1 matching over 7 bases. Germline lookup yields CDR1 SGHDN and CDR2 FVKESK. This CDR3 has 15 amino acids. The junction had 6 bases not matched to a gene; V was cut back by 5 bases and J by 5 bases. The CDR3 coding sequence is TGTGCCAGCAGCTCGACAGGGTTAAATAATTCACCCCTCCACTTT. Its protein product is CASSSTGLNNSPLHF.

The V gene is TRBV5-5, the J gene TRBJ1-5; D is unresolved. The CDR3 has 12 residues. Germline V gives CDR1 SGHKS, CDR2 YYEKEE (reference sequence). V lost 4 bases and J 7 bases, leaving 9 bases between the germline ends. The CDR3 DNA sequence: TGTGCCAGCAGCCCCGAGGAGCAGCCCCAGCATTTT. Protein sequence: CASSPEEQPQHF.

This CDR3 is CASSLEVAFSQANVLTF. CDR3 nucleotide sequence: TGCGCCAGCAGCTTGGAAGTTGCCTTCTCCCAGGCCAACGTCCTGACTTTC. The chain joins TRBV5-1 to TRBJ2-6; D gene uncertain. The germline gives CDR1 SGHRS, CDR2 YFSETQ. This CDR3 is built from 17 residues. Trimming removed 0 bases at V and 6 bases at J, with 16 bases between.

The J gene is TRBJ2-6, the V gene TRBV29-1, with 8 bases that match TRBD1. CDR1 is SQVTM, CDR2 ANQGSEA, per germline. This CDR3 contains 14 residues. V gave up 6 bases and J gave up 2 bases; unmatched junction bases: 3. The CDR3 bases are TGCAGCGTATCACAGGGGGCTGGGGCCAACGTCCTGACTTTC. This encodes CSVSQGAGANVLTF.

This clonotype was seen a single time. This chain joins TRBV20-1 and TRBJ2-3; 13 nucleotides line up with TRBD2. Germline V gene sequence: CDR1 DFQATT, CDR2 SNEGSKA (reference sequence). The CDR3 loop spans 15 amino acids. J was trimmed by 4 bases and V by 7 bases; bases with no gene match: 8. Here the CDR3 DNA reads TGCAGTGTTCCCCGACTAGCGGGGGGCGCAGATACGCAGTATTTT. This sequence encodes CSVPRLAGGADTQYF.

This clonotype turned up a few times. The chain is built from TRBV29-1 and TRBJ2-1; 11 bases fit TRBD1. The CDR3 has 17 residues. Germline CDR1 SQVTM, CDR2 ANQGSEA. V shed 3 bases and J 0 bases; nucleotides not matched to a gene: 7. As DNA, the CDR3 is TGCAGCGTTGATAGGACAGGGGGCTTCGGCTCCTACAATGAGCAGTTCTTC. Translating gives CSVDRTGGFGSYNEQFF.

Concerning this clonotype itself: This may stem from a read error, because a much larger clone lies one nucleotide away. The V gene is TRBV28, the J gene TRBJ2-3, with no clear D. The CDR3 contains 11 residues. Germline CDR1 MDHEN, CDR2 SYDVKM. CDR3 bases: TGTGCCAGCAGTTTCCCAGATACGCGGTATTTT. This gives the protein CASSFPDTRYF.

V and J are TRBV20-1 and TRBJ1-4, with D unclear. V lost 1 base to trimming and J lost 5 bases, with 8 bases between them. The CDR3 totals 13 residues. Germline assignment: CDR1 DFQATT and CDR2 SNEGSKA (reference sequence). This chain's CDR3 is CSARGDMNEKLFF. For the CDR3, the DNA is TGCAGTGCTAGAGGTGATATGAATGAAAAACTGTTTTTT.

CDR3 nucleotide sequence: TGTGCCAGCAGCCAAACCGGGACTAACTCCTACGAGCAGTACTTC. Translation gives CASSQTGTNSYEQYF. The rearrangement joins TRBV14 to TRBJ2-7; the match to TRBD2 covers 7 bases. Germline CDR1 is SGHDN and CDR2 is FVKESK. Trimming took 2 bases from V and 0 from J; bases not matched to a gene: 4. CDR3 length: 15 residues.

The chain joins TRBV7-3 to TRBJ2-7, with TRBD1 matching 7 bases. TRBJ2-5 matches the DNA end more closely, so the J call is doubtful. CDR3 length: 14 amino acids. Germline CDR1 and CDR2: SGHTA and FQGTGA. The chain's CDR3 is CASSLRPGGETQYF. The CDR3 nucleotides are TGTGCCAGCAGCTTAAGGCCAGGGGGAGAGACCCAGTACTTC.

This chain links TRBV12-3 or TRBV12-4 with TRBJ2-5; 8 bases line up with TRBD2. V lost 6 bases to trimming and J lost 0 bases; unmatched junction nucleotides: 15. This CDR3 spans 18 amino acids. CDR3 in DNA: TGTGCCAGCAGCCCCAGGGGACGGGGGGGGCCGTACCAAGAGACCCAGTACTTC. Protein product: CASSPRGRGGPYQETQYF.

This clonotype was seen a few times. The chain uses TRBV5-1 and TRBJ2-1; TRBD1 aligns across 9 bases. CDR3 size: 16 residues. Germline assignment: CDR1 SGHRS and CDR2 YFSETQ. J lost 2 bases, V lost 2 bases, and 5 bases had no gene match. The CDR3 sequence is CASSLGGTGPYNEQFF. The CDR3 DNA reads TGCGCCAGCAGCTTAGGGGGGACAGGGCCCTACAATGAGCAGTTCTTC.

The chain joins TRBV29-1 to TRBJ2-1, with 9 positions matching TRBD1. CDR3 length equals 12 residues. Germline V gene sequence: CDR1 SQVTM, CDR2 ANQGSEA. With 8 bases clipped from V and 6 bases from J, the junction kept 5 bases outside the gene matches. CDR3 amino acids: CSSGQGSNEQFF. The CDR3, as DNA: TGCAGCTCAGGACAGGGGAGCAATGAGCAGTTCTTC.

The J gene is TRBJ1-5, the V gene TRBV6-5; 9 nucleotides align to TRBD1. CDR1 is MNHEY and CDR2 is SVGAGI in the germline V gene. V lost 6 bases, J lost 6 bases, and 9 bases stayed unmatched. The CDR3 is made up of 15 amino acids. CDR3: CASSPKDRGGQPQHF. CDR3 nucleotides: TGTGCCAGCAGCCCTAAGGACAGGGGAGGTCAGCCCCAGCATTTT.

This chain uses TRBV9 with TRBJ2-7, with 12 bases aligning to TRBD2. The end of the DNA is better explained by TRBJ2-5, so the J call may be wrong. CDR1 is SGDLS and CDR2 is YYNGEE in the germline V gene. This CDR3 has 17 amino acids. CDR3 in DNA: TGTGCCAGCAGCGTAGGGCAGGGACTAGCGGGTCGTGAGACCCAGTACTTC. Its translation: CASSVGQGLAGRETQYF.

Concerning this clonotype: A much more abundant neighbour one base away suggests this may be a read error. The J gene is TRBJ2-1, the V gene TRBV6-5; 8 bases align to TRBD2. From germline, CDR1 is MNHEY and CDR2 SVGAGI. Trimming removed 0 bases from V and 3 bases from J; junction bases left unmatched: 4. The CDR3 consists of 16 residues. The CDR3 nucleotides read TGTGCCAGCAGTTACTCCGTAGCGGGGCTCTACAATGAGCAGTTCTTC. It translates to CASSYSVAGLYNEQFF.

CDR3 nucleotide sequence: TGCGCCAGCAGCCAAGATGGACGGAACACTGAAGCTTTCTTT. Protein sequence: CASSQDGRNTEAFF. This chain links TRBV4-3 with TRBJ1-1; D is uncertain. Per germline, CDR1 LGHNA and CDR2 YSLEER. V dropped 0 bases and J dropped 1 base, with 6 bases sitting between them. CDR3 length: 14 residues.

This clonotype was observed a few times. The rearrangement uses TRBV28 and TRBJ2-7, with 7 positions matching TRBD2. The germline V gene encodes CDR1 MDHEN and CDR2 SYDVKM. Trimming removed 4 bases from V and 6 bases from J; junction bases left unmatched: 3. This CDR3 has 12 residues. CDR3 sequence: CASSSTSPEQYF. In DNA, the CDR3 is TGTGCCAGCAGTTCGACTAGCCCCGAGCAGTACTTC.

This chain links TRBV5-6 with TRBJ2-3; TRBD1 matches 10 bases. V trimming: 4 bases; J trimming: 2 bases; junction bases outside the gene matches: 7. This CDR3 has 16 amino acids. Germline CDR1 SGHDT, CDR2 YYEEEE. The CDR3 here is CASSGLGTGATDTQYF. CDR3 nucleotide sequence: TGTGCCAGCAGCGGGCTCGGGACAGGGGCCACAGATACGCAGTATTTT.

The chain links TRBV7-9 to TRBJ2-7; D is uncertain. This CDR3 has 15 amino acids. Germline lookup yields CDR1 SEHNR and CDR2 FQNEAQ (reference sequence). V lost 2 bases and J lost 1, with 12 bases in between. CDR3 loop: CASSLKGLQSYEQYF. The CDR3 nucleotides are TGTGCCAGCAGCTTAAAGGGCCTGCAATCCTACGAGCAGTACTTC.

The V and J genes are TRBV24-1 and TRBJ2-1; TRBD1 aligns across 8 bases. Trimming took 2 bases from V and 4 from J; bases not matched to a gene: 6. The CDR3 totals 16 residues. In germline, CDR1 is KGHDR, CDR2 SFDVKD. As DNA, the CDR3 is TGTGCCACCAGTGATTCAGGACAGGGCCCTTACAATGAGCAGTTCTTC. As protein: CATSDSGQGPYNEQFF.

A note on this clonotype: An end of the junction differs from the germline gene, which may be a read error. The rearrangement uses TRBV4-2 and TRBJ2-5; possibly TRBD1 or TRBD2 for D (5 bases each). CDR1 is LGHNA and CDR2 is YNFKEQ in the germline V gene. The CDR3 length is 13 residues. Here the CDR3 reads CASNQDRGQTQYF. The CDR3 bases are TGTGCCAGCAACCAAGACAGAGGGCAGACCCAGTACTTC.